Presented here are 24 T cell receptor beta chains from one specimen sequenced in a study of blood T cell repertoires in COVID-19. The table came from immunoSEQ multiplex PCR; TCRdb's copy has only in-frame clones and leaves some out. Here the sample spans around 200,000 clones, around 87% being singletons. Sequenced input: peripheral blood. The receptors come from a woman under 30 who had recovered from COVID-19.

The chain combines TRBV7-3 with TRBJ2-1, with unresolved D. This CDR3 has 12 amino acids. Trimming took 3 bases from V and 4 from J, leaving 4 bases between them. Germline-derived CDR1 and CDR2 are SGHTA and FQGTGA. In DNA, the CDR3 is TGTGCCAGCAGCTTGTTATACAATGAGCAGTTCTTC. This gives the protein CASSLLYNEQFF.

The rearrangement uses TRBV4-1 and TRBJ2-5; TRBD2 matches at 10 bases. Germline V gene lookup returns CDR1 MGHRA and CDR2 YSYEKL. V lost 4 bases to trimming and J lost 1 base; unmatched junction nucleotides: 9. The CDR3 covers 17 residues. The CDR3 coding sequence is TGCGCCAGCAGCCGCGGAGGACTAGCGGATACCCAAGAGACCCAGTACTTC. Translating it yields CASSRGGLADTQETQYF.

The chain is built from TRBV7-9 and TRBJ1-6, with D tentatively TRBD1 (6 bases). Germline CDR1 reads SEHNR; CDR2 reads FQNEAQ (reference sequence). The V gene lost 0 bases and the J gene lost 10 bases, with 16 bases spanning the gap. There are 16 residues in the CDR3. CDR3 sequence reads: CASSLAHSGAGSPLHF. The DNA of the CDR3 is TGTGCCAGCAGCTTAGCTCACTCAGGGGCTGGCTCACCCCTCCACTTT.

V gene TRBV10-2 combines with J gene TRBJ2-7; no clear D gene. The CDR3 covers 14 residues. Germline CDR1 reads WSHSY; CDR2 reads SAAADI. The ends were cut back, 2 bases at V and 3 bases at J, with 11 bases in the middle. The CDR3 region is CASSESARFYEQYF. The DNA for the CDR3 is TGCGCCAGCAGTGAGAGTGCTAGATTCTACGAGCAGTACTTC.

The chain is built from TRBV21-1 and TRBJ2-1; no DNA check was done on the table's D call, TRBD2. TRBV21-1 corresponds to a pseudogene. The CDR3 has 17 residues. This CDR3 is CASSKGTSGGAWNEQFF. The DNA of the CDR3 is TGTGCCAGCAGTAAAGGGACTAGCGGGGGGGCCTGGAATGAGCAGTTCTTC.

This sequence joins TRBV27 and TRBJ2-1, with D possibly being TRBD2 (5 bases). The CDR3 spans 15 residues. Deletions cut 5 bases from V and 1 base from J, with 12 bases between. Germline V gene sequence: CDR1 MNHEY, CDR2 SMNVEV (reference sequence). CDR3 sequence (DNA): TGTGCCAGCAGTCCGGGAAGTTGGTCCTACAATGAGCAGTTCTTC. It specifies CASSPGSWSYNEQFF.

Concerning this clone itself: The identical CDR3 is also encoded by other nucleotide sequences in the sample. This sequence joins TRBV7-2 and TRBJ2-1; 8 bases agree with TRBD2. CDR1 SGHTA and CDR2 FQGNSA come from the germline V gene. With V trimmed by 3 bases and J by 1 base, 2 bases remained unmatched. This CDR3 comprises 15 residues. CDR3 protein: CASSLGLGSYNEQFF. DNA of the CDR3: TGTGCCAGCAGCTTGGGACTAGGTTCCTACAATGAGCAGTTCTTC.

The V and J genes are TRBV7-6 and TRBJ1-4, with D unresolved. CDR3 length: 18 residues. Trimming pared 1 base from V and 2 bases from J, leaving 17 bases between. Germline lookup yields CDR1 SGHVS and CDR2 FNYEAQ. The CDR3 loop is CASSLVGPGGYTNEKLFF. In DNA, the CDR3 is TGTGCCAGCAGCTTAGTGGGCCCGGGAGGGTACACTAATGAAAAACTGTTTTTT.

The V call is TRBV5-6, the J call TRBJ1-1; TRBD1 aligns across 7 bases. From germline, CDR1 is SGHDT and CDR2 YYEEEE. Trimming took 4 bases from V and 2 from J; bases not matched to a gene: 8. This CDR3 is built from 15 residues. The CDR3 here is CASSRGQRLNTEAFF. CDR3 bases: TGTGCCAGCAGCCGGGGACAGAGACTAAACACTGAAGCTTTCTTT.

V and J are TRBV5-1 and TRBJ2-7; a weak D match, TRBD2 (7 bases). CDR3 length: 15 amino acids. Germline V gene data show CDR1 as SGHRS and CDR2 as YFSETQ. Trimming took off 4 bases at V and 2 bases at J, with 16 bases between the two ends. The CDR3 DNA is TGCGCCAGCAGCCTCGGGGGGCGCGGGGCCTACGAGCAGTACTTC. Protein sequence: CASSLGGRGAYEQYF. The complete variable domain, with remaining parts taken from reference TRBV5-1 and TRBJ2-7, reads KAGVTQTPRYLIKTRGQQVTLSCSPISGHRSVSWYQQTPGQGLQFLFEYFSETQRNKGNFPGRFSGRQFSNSRSEMNVSTLELGDSALYLCASSLGGRGAYEQYFGPGTRLTVT.

The CDR3 DNA reads as TGCGCCAGCAGCTTGGACAGGGATGGCGAAAAACTGTTTTTT. This codes for CASSLDRDGEKLFF. The rearrangement uses TRBV5-1 and TRBJ1-4, with D possibly TRBD1 on 6 matching bases. From germline, CDR1 is SGHRS and CDR2 YFSETQ. This CDR3 comprises 14 residues. V lost 0 bases and J 8 bases, leaving 11 bases between the germline ends.

The V call is TRBV6-5, the J call TRBJ2-3; 11 bases are a match to TRBD2. CDR1 MNHEY and CDR2 SVGAGI come from the germline V gene. This CDR3 spans 15 amino acids. V shed 5 bases and J 7 bases; nucleotides not matched to a gene: 8. The CDR3: CASSRTSGRRHTQYF. The CDR3 DNA reads as TGTGCCAGCAGTCGAACTAGCGGGAGAAGACATACGCAGTATTTT.

The CDR3 spells CASSLGSDSDYEQYF. DNA of the CDR3: TGTGCCAGCAGCTTAGGATCGGACAGCGACTACGAGCAGTACTTC. This chain joins TRBV11-3 and TRBJ2-7, with TRBD1 as a possible D gene (6 bases). CDR1 and CDR2 (germline): SGHNT, YENEEA. V was trimmed by 1 base and J by 3 bases, leaving 13 bases between them. This CDR3 is built from 15 residues.

J is TRBJ1-3 and V is TRBV24-1; D is perhaps TRBD1 (6 bases). This CDR3 comprises 15 residues. With 3 bases removed from V and 4 bases from J, the gap between germline ends came to 12 bases. Germline lookup yields CDR1 KGHDR and CDR2 SFDVKD. In DNA, the CDR3 is TGTGCCACCAGTGATCCTAACAGGGCAGGAAACACCATATATTTT. The encoded protein is CATSDPNRAGNTIYF.

The table lists this clone with a count of one. The chain links TRBV4-1 to TRBJ2-1; D is uncertain. CDR1 and CDR2 from the germline V gene are MGHRA and YSYEKL. The CDR3 has 12 residues. V lost 0 bases to trimming and J lost 9 bases, with 6 bases between them. The CDR3 nucleotides read TGCGCCAGCAGCCAAGAGGCTAGTGAGCAGTTCTTC. Translation: CASSQEASEQFF.

This rearrangement joins TRBV10-3 to TRBJ2-1, with D possibly being TRBD2 (6 bases). Trimming stripped 11 bases from V and 3 bases from J, with 20 bases between. CDR3 size: 15 residues. CDR1 is ENHRY and CDR2 is SYGVKD in the germline V gene. The CDR3 bases are TGTGCCGCGAATCCCGGGACTCTAAACTACAATGAGCAGTTCTTC. Protein: CAANPGTLNYNEQFF.

The CDR3: CASRQGTDTQYF. DNA of the CDR3: TGTGCCAGTAGACAGGGCACAGATACGCAGTATTTT. The V call is TRBV19, the J call TRBJ2-3; D is possibly TRBD1 (5 bases). CDR1 LNHDA and CDR2 SQIVND come from the germline V gene (reference sequence). V was cut by 6 bases and J by 1 base, with 5 bases left in between. The CDR3 totals 12 residues.

The chain couples TRBV7-9 to TRBJ1-6; D is possibly TRBD1 (5 bases). Trimming took 6 bases from V and 0 from J, leaving 21 bases between them. Germline V lookup: CDR1 SEHNR, CDR2 FQNEAQ (reference sequence). The CDR3 runs to 19 residues. CDR3 amino acids: CASSFPGAAAYSYNSPLHF. CDR3 bases: TGTGCCAGCAGTTTTCCTGGGGCGGCTGCTTACTCCTATAATTCACCCCTCCACTTT.

The DNA for the CDR3 is TGTGCCAGCAGTTTCACCCCGGGACAGGGGGCACATGAGCAGTTCTTC. Its protein product is CASSFTPGQGAHEQFF. This sequence joins TRBV2 and TRBJ2-1; TRBD1 matches at 12 bases. The germline CDR1 and CDR2 sequences are SNHLY and FYNNEI. The CDR3 sequence is 16 residues long. J gave up 8 bases and V 5 bases, and 10 bases lay outside the gene matches.

The chain joins TRBV4-2 to TRBJ1-1; 8 nucleotides line up with TRBD1. The CDR3 length is 15 residues. The J segment lost 1 base and the V segment lost 0 bases, leaving 1 base of the junction unmatched. Germline V gene sequence: CDR1 LGHNA, CDR2 YNFKEQ. The CDR3 DNA is TGTGCCAGCAGCCAAGAAGGACAGGGGAACACTGAAGCTTTCTTT. It is translated as CASSQEGQGNTEAFF.

The chain links TRBV5-1 to TRBJ2-5; TRBD2 matches 12 bases. The CDR3 is 19 residues long. Germline CDR1 is SGHRS and CDR2 is YFSETQ. V lost 0 bases and J lost 2; bases outside the gene matches: 11. The CDR3 DNA sequence: TGCGCCAGCAGCTTGGCCGCTAGCGGGAGGGCCCTTGGTCAAGAGACCCAGTACTTC. Residues: CASSLAASGRALGQETQYF.

The chain links TRBV5-6 to TRBJ1-5; no definite D call. This CDR3 contains 14 residues. Germline V lookup: CDR1 SGHDT, CDR2 YYEEEE. V shed 4 bases and J shed 0 bases, with 8 bases lying between them. For the CDR3, the DNA is TGTGCCAGCAGCACGGGTCCTAGCAATCAGCCCCAGCATTTT. It yields the protein CASSTGPSNQPQHF.

J is TRBJ2-1 and V is TRBV25-1; 9 bases are a match to TRBD1. The germline V gene encodes CDR1 MGHDK and CDR2 SYGVNS. The CDR3 extends over 15 amino acids. Losses at the gene ends were 6 bases for V and 3 bases for J; bases not matched to a gene: 6. CDR3 sequence (DNA): TGTGCCAGCAGAGATTCGGGACAGGGCTACAATGAGCAGTTCTTC. Protein: CASRDSGQGYNEQFF.

The chain links TRBV7-6 to TRBJ1-1; D gene uncertain. The ends were cut back, 2 bases at V and 1 base at J, with 11 bases in the middle. Germline V gene lookup returns CDR1 SGHVS and CDR2 FNYEAQ. The length of the CDR3 is 15 residues. CDR3 nucleotide sequence: TGTGCCAGCAGCTTAAGAACCTCCGGGAACACTGAAGCTTTCTTT. Translation gives CASSLRTSGNTEAFF.